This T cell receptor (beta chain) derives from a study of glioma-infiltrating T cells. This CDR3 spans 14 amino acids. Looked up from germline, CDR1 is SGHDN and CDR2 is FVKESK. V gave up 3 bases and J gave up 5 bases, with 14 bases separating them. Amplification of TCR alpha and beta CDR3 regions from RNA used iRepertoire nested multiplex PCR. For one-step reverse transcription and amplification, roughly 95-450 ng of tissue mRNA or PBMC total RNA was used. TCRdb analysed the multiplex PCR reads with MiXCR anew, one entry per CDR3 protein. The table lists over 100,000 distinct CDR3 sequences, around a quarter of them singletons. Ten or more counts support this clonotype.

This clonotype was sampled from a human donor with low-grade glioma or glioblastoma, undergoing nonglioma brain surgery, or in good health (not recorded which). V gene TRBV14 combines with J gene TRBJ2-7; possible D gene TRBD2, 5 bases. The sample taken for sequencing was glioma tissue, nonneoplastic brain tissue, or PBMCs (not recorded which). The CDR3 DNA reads TGTGCCAGCAGCCAGGAAAAGGAGGAGGACGAGCAGTACTTC. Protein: CASSQEKEEDEQYF. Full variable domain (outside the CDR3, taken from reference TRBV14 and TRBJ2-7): EAGVTQFPSHSVIEKGQTVTLRCDPISGHDNLYWYRRVMGKEIKFLLHFVKESKQDESGMPNNRFLAERTGGTYSTLKVQPAELEDSGVYFCASSQEKEEDEQYFGPGTRLTVT.